The source of this TCR beta chain is a study of blood T cells in healthy people across ages. The study's findings and limits: Age showed a roughly linear inverse relationship with TCR beta diversity per million T cells.

The CDR3 is 16 residues long. Per the germline V gene, CDR1 is LGHDT and CDR2 is YNNKEL (reference sequence). V shed 0 bases and J shed 10 bases, with 21 bases lying between them. As to this clonotype: The antigen remains unidentified.

Through a sample-barcoded 5' primer and a J-beta primer mix, a second PCR was run for roughly 7 to 12 cycles. TCRdb redid the calling of the 5' RACE reads with MiXCR, one entry per CDR3 protein. The table has some 640,000 distinct CDR3 sequences, about 52% seen once. Extraction yielded at least 5.5 micrograms of total RNA per sample. Material: blood. The source of this sequence is a woman in her sixties or seventies in good health. The genes are TRBV3-1 and TRBJ2-5, with a weak D call TRBD1 (6 bases). The CDR3 bases are TGTGCCAGCAGCCAAGAATCAGGGGCAGACTACCGGTACCAGTACTTC. As protein: CASSQESGADYRYQYF.